One and the same sample provided the 8 T cell receptor beta chains below, sequenced in a study of blood T cell repertoires in COVID-19. Assay used: immunoSEQ multiplex PCR; TCRdb lists only in-frame clones, some missing. Of 150,000 to 200,000 clones in the sample, 82% are singletons; the top ten hold 6.5% to 9.5%. Sequencing was performed on peripheral blood. The receptors were sampled from a woman in her sixties with COVID-19, enrolled during active disease.

The chain employs TRBV4-3 and TRBJ1-5; D is unresolved. Trimming pared 2 bases from V and 4 bases from J, leaving 12 bases between. The germline V gene has CDR1 LGHNA and CDR2 YSLEER. This CDR3 contains 15 residues. Written as DNA, the CDR3 is TGCGCCAGCAGCCAATCCATGACAACTAATCAGCCCCAGCATTTT. The encoded protein is CASSQSMTTNQPQHF.

This chain joins TRBV5-8 and TRBJ2-7, with 10 bases identical to TRBD1. The CDR3 runs 15 residues. Unmatched junction bases numbered 7, after V lost 4 bases and J lost 3 bases. The germline CDR1 and CDR2 sequences are SGHTS and YDEGEE. The CDR3 sequence: CASSKRGQGFYEQYV. CDR3 DNA: TGTGCCAGCAGCAAAAGGGGACAGGGGTTCTACGAGCAGTACGTC.

Comment on this clone: One junction end disagrees with the germline gene, perhaps due to a read error. The V gene is TRBV6-5, the J gene TRBJ1-1; weak D call: TRBD1 (5 bases). The CDR3 is made up of 10 amino acids. CDR1 MNHEY and CDR2 SVGAGI come from the germline V gene. The DNA for the CDR3 is TGTGCCAGCAGGCTACAGGTGCTAATCTTT. Translating it yields CASRLQVLIF.

CDR3 region: CASSSRGPPAFF. For the CDR3, the DNA is TGTGCCAGCAGTAGCAGGGGGCCCCCAGCTTTCTTT. This rearrangement joins TRBV27 to TRBJ1-1; 8 nucleotides line up with TRBD1. The CDR3 is made up of 12 amino acids. V was pared by 5 bases and J by 10 bases, with 6 bases of the junction left unmatched. The germline CDR1 and CDR2 sequences are MNHEY and SMNVEV (reference sequence).

The chain joins TRBV9 to TRBJ2-1; a possible D gene is TRBD2 (6 bases). V was clipped by 3 bases and J by 7 bases, with 17 bases between them. This CDR3 has 15 residues. Germline V lookup: CDR1 SGDLS, CDR2 YYNGEE. The CDR3 sequence is CASSARREEGNEQFF. CDR3 bases: TGTGCCAGCAGCGCGCGGAGGGAGGAAGGTAATGAGCAGTTCTTC.

The CDR3 sequence is CATSRAGYYNEQFF. The CDR3 DNA is TGTGCCACCAGCCGCGCAGGATACTACAATGAGCAGTTCTTC. V gene TRBV15 combines with J gene TRBJ2-1; the D is unclear. CDR1 LNHNV and CDR2 YYDKDF come from the germline V gene (reference sequence). V was shortened by 5 bases and J by 3 bases, with 11 bases between the two germline ends. The CDR3 runs to 14 residues.

This clone has more than one count but fewer than ten. The chain carries TRBV6-1 and TRBJ1-5; 8 bases are shared with TRBD1. The germline CDR1 and CDR2 sequences are MNHNS and SASEGT. CDR3 length: 15 amino acids. The junction had 4 bases not matched to a gene; V was cut back by 1 base and J by 5 bases. The CDR3 is CASSEGDRSDQPQHF. Written as DNA, the CDR3 is TGTGCCAGCAGTGAAGGGGACAGGTCGGATCAGCCCCAGCATTTT.

V and J are TRBV10-3 and TRBJ2-1; 9 bases are a match to TRBD2. Germline trimming cut 10 bases from V and 6 bases from J; bases unmatched to any gene: 10. CDR1 and CDR2 from the germline V gene are ENHRY and SYGVKD. This CDR3 comprises 14 residues. The CDR3: CATTASGTLNEQFF. The CDR3 nucleotides read TGTGCCACTACCGCTAGCGGGACCCTCAATGAGCAGTTCTTC.